The T cell receptor (beta chain) under discussion was sequenced for a study of T-cell reconstitution after alpha-beta-depleted transplantation in children. CDR1 and CDR2 from the germline V gene are SNHLY and FYNNEI. V shed 5 bases and J shed 4 bases, with 20 bases lying between them. The CDR3 runs to 16 residues. This clonotype was counted once. Antigen: not known. Study-wide points: Recipient T cells and thymic progenitors that survived gave rise to the high TCRbeta diversity observed at day 60 in some patients. Alpha-beta T cells present about two months after transplant were reported to originate from several hundred expanded graft clones. From newly produced T cells came most of the T-cell counts and diversity one year after transplant.

The TCRbeta library was prepared with unique molecular identifiers. TCRdb processed the PCR reads anew with MiXCR; each CDR3 protein has one entry. The sample has 200,000 to 250,000 distinct CDR3 sequences, approximately 24% seen once. The sequence was obtained from a female patient between 2 and 15 years old who had a stem cell transplant for congenital amegakaryocytic thrombocytopenia, so the T cells may come from the graft donor. The source material was PBMCs, mostly from graft donor cells, sampled 360 days after TCRalphabeta/CD19-depleted stem cell transplant. The J gene is TRBJ1-2, the V gene TRBV2; D gene ambiguous. The DNA for the CDR3 is TGTGCCAGCAGTCCTAGGGAAGGACTTTCCCCCTATGGCTACACCTTC. Its translation is CASSPREGLSPYGYTF.